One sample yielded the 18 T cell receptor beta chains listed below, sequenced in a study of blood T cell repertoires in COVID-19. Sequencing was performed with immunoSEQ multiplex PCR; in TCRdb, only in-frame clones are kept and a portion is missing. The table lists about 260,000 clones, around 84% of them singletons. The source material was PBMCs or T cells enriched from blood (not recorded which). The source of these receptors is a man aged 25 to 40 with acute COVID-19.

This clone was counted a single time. The CDR3 is CATSRPQGDTEAFF. The CDR3 nucleotides are TGTGCCACCAGCAGGCCTCAGGGTGACACTGAAGCTTTCTTT. The chain is built from TRBV15 and TRBJ1-1, with D tentatively TRBD1 (5 bases). The V gene lost 3 bases and the J gene lost 3 bases, with 11 bases spanning the gap. This CDR3 spans 14 amino acids. Per the germline V gene, CDR1 is LNHNV and CDR2 is YYDKDF (reference sequence). Combining the CDR3 with reference TRBV15 and TRBJ1-1 gives the whole variable domain DAMVIQNPRYQVTQFGKPVTLSCSQTLNHNVMYWYQQKSSQAPKLLFHYYDKDFNNEADTPDNFQSRRPNTSFCFLDIRSPGLGDTAMYLCATSRPQGDTEAFFGQGTRLTVV.

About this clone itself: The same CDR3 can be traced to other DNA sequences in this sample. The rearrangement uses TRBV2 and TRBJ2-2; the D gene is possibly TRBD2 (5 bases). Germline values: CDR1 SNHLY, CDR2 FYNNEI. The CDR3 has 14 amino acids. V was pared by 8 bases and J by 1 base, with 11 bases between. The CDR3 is CASSLARNTGELFF. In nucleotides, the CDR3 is TGTGCCAGCTCTCTAGCCCGGAACACCGGGGAGCTGTTTTTT.

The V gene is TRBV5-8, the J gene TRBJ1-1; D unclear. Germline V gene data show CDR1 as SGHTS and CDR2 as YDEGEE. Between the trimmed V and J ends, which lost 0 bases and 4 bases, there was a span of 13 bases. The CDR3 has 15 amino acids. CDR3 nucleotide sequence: TGTGCCAGCAGCTTGGCATGGTCGGAGGGCACTGAAGCTTTCTTT. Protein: CASSLAWSEGTEAFF.

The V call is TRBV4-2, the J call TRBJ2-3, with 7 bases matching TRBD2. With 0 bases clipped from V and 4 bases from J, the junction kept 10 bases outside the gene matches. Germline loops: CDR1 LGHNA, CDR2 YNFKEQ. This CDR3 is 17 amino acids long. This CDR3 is CASSQEMGEGRADTQYF. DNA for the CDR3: TGTGCCAGCAGCCAAGAGATGGGCGAAGGGAGGGCAGATACGCAGTATTTT.

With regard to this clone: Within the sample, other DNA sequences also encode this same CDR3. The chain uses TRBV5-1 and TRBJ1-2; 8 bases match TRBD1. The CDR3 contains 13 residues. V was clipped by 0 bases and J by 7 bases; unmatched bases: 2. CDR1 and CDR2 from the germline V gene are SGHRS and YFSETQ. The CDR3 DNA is TGCGCCAGCAGCTTGGTTCAGGGGGCTGGCTACACCTTC. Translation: CASSLVQGAGYTF.

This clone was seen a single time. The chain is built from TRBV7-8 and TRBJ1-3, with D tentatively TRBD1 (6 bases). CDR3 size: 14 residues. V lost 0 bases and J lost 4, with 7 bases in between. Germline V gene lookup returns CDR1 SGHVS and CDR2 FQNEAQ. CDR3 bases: TGTGCCAGCAGCTTAGCCGGACAGGGAAACACCATATATTTT. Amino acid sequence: CASSLAGQGNTIYF.

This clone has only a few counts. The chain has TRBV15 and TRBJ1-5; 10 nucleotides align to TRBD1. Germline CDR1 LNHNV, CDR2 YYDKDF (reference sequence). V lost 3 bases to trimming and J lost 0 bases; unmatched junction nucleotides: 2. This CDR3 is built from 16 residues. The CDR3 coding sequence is TGTGCCACCAGCAGCAGACAGGGGGCTAGCAATCAGCCCCAGCATTTT. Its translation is CATSSRQGASNQPQHF.

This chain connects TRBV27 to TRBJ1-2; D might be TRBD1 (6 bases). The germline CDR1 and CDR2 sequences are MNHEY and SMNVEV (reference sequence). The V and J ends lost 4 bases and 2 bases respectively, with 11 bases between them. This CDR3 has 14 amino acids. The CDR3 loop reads CASSSNQGNYGYTF. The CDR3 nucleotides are TGTGCCAGCAGTTCAAACCAGGGGAACTATGGCTACACCTTC.

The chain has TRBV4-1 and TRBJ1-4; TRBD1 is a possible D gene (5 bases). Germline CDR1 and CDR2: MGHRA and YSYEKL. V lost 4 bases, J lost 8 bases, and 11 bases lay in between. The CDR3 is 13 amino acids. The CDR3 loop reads CASSLQGGEKLFF. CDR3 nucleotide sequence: TGCGCCAGCAGCCTCCAGGGAGGAGAAAAACTGTTTTTT.

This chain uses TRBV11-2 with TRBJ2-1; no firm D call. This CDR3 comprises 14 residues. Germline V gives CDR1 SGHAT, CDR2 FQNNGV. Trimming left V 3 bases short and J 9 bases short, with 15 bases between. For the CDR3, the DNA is TGTGCCAGCAGCTTCAACCCGACGGCGGCTGAGCAGTTCTTC. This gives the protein CASSFNPTAAEQFF.

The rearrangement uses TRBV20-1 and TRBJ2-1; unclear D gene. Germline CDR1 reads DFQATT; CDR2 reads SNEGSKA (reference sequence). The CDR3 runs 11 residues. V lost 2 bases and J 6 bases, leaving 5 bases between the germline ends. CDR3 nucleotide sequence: TGCAGTGCTAGACTAACCAATGAGCAGTTCTTC. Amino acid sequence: CSARLTNEQFF.

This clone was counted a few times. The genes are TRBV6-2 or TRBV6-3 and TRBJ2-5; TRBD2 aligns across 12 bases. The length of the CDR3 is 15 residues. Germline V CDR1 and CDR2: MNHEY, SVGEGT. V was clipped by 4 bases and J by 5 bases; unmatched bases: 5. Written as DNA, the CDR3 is TGTGCCAGCAGTTTGAGACTAGCGGGAGATGAGACCCAGTACTTC. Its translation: CASSLRLAGDETQYF.

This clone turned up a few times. CDR3 sequence reads: CSVEDPERGGYSYNEQFF. The CDR3 DNA sequence: TGCAGCGTTGAAGATCCCGAGCGGGGGGGGTACTCCTACAATGAGCAGTTCTTC. The J gene is TRBJ2-1, the V gene TRBV29-1; 10 bases fit TRBD2. V was clipped by 0 bases and J by 0 bases; unmatched bases: 8. The CDR3 has 18 amino acids. Germline V lookup: CDR1 SQVTM, CDR2 ANQGSEA.

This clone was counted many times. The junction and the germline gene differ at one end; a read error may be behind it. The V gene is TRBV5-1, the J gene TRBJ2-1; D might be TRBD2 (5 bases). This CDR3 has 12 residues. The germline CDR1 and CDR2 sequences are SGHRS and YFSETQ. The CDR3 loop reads CASTPSHNEQFF. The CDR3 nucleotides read TGTGCCAGCACTCCTAGCCACAATGAGCAGTTCTTC.

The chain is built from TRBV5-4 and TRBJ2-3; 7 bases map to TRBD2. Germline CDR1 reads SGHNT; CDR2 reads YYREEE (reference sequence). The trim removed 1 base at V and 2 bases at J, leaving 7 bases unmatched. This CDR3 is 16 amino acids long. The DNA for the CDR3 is TGTGCCAGCAGCTTGTGGCGGGGGAATCCCACAGATACGCAGTATTTT. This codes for CASSLWRGNPTDTQYF.

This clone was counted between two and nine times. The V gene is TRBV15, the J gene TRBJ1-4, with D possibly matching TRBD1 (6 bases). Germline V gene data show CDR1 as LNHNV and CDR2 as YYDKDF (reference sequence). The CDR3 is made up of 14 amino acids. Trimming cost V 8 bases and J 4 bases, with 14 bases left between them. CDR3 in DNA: TGTGCCACCCCTCCTCCCAGGGGTAATGAAAAACTGTTTTTT. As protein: CATPPPRGNEKLFF. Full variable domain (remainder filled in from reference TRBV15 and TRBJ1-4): DAMVIQNPRYQVTQFGKPVTLSCSQTLNHNVMYWYQQKSSQAPKLLFHYYDKDFNNEADTPDNFQSRRPNTSFCFLDIRSPGLGDTAMYLCATPPPRGNEKLFFGSGTQLSVL.

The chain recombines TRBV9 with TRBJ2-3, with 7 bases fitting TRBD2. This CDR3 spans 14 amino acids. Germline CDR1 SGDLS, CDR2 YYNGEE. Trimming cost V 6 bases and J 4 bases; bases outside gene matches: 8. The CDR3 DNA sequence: TGTGCCAGCACCCCGCGGGAGCGGGCAGATACGCAGTATTTT. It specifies CASTPRERADTQYF.

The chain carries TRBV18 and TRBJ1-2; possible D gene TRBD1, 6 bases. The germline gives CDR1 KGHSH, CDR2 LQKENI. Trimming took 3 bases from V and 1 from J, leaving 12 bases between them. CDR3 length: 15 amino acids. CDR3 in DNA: TGTGCCAGCTCACCTAACAGGGTTTTTAACTATGGCTACACCTTC. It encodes CASSPNRVFNYGYTF.